The table lists the clone carrying this T cell receptor (beta chain) with many counts. The data were obtained in a study of neurological immune-mediated disorders. The team produced cDNA through 5'RACE using 10-nucleotide random UMIs. Via MiXCR, TCRdb re-called the 5' RACE reads, giving one row per CDR3 protein. The sample yields approximately 100,000 distinct CDR3 sequences, 3.5% seen once. The sequenced sample was PBMCs. This TCR was sampled from a woman aged 18-35 years with multiple sclerosis.

CDR3 nucleotide sequence: TGTGCCAGCAGAGACGAAAGAGAAGGGGGTGAAGCTTTCTTT. Its translation is CASRDEREGGEAFF. The chain combines TRBV9 with TRBJ1-1; tentative D call: TRBD1 (6 bases). Trimming left V 5 bases short and J 7 bases short, with 18 bases between. Per germline, CDR1 SGDLS and CDR2 YYNGEE. This CDR3 has 14 amino acids.